This T cell receptor beta chain was found in a study of blood T cell repertoires in COVID-19. As for the study in general: Both acute and convalescent COVID-19 samples were obtained from the United States, Italy and Spain.

Per the original data handling: Reference gene primers were amplified, and this amplification served to estimate nucleated cell counts. The table came from immunoSEQ multiplex PCR; TCRdb's copy has only in-frame clones and leaves some out. V, J and clone size reflect that table, while D and trimming were determined from the DNA. The top ten clones hold 9.5% to 13% of a sample with approximately 150,000 clones, roughly 77% of them seen once. Germline V CDR1 and CDR2: KGHDR, SFDVKD. The CDR3 runs 16 residues. V lost 2 bases and J lost 0; bases outside the gene matches: 0. The sample was peripheral blood. The source is a human donor in a cohort sampled during active COVID-19. The V call is TRBV24-1, the J call TRBJ2-1, with TRBD2 identical over 10 bases. Here the CDR3 DNA reads TGTGCCACCAGTGATTCTAGCGGGAGCTCCTACAATGAGCAGTTCTTC. Translated, it gives CATSDSSGSSYNEQFF.